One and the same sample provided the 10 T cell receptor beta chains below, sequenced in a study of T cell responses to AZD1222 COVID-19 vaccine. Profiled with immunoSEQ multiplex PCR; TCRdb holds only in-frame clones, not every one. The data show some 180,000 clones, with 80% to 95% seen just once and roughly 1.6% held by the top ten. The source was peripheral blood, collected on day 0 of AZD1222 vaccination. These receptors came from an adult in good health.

As DNA, the CDR3 is TGTGCCAGCTCGCCCAGCGGAGGGAACGAAAAACTGTTTTTT. It encodes CASSPSGGNEKLFF. This chain links TRBV18 with TRBJ1-4; no firm D call. The CDR3 contains 14 residues. V lost 6 bases to trimming and J lost 8 bases, with 16 bases between them. The germline V gene has CDR1 KGHSH and CDR2 LQKENI.

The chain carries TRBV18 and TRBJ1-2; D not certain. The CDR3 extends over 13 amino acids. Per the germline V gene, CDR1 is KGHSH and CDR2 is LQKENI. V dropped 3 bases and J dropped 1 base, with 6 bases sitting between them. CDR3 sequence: CASSPAVNYGYTF. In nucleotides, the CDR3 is TGTGCCAGCTCACCTGCCGTTAACTATGGCTACACCTTC.

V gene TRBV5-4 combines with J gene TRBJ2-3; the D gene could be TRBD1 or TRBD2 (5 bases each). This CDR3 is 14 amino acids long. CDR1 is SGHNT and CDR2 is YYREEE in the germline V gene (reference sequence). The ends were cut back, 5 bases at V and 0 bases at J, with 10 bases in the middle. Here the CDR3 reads CASRARDSTDTQYF. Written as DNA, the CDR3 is TGTGCCAGCAGAGCACGGGACAGCACAGATACGCAGTATTTT.

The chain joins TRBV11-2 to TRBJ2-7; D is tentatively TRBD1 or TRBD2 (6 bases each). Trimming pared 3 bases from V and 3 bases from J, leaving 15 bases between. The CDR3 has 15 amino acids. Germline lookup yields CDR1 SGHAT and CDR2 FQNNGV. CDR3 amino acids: CASSLRGAVNYEQYF. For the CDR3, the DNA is TGTGCCAGCAGCTTGAGGGGGGCGGTTAACTACGAGCAGTACTTC.

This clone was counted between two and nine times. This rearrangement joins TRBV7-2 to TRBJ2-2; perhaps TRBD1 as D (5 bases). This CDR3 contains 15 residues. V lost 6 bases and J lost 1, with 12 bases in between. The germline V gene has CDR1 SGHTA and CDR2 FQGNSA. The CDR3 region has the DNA TGTGCCAGCAGGAAAGGGGTAGGGAACACCGGGGAGCTGTTTTTT. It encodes CASRKGVGNTGELFF.

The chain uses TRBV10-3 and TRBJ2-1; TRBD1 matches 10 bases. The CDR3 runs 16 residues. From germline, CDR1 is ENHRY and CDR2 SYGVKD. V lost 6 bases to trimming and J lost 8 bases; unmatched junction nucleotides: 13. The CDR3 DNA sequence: TGTGCCATCAGGGGAGGGACAGGGGAACGGCACGATGAGCAGTTCTTC. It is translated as CAIRGGTGERHDEQFF.

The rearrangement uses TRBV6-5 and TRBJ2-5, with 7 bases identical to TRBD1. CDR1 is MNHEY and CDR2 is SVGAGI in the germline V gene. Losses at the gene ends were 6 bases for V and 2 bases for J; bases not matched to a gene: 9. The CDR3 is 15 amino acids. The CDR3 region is CASSLDRALQETQYF. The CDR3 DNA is TGTGCCAGCAGCCTCGACAGGGCGCTTCAAGAGACCCAGTACTTC.

The CDR3, as DNA: TGTGCCAGCAGTTTTAGCGGGAGGGAACACAATGAGCAGTTCTTC. Translation: CASSFSGREHNEQFF. The chain links TRBV11-2 to TRBJ2-1; 11 nucleotides match TRBD2. Germline loops: CDR1 SGHAT, CDR2 FQNNGV. This CDR3 has 15 residues. V lost 6 bases, J lost 5 bases, and 6 bases stayed unmatched.

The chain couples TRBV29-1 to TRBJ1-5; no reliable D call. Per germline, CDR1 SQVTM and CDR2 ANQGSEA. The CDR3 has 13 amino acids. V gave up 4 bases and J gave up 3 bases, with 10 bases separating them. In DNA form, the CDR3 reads TGCAGCGTTGCGGTACGGAACAATCAGCCCCAGCATTTT. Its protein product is CSVAVRNNQPQHF.

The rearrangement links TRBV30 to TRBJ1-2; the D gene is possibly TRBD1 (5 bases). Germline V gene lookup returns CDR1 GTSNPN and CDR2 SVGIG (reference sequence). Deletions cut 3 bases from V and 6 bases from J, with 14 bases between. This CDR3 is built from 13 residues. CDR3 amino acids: CAWSRQGRDGYTF. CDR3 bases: TGTGCCTGGAGCCGGCAGGGTCGTGATGGCTACACCTTC.